This record looks at one T cell receptor beta chain sequence and its context. V shed 5 bases, J shed 4 bases, and the junction held 4 bases outside the gene matches. Germline V gives CDR1 SGHAT, CDR2 FQDESV (reference sequence). The CDR3 covers 13 residues. This sample was taken from a study of human T cells and chemical hapten exposure. As for time point: patch test 3, about 24 weeks after DPC sensitization. The treatment is: therapeutic diphenylcyclopropenone sensitization with weekly scalp DPC. TCRdb re-called the RACE reads through MiXCR, storing one row per CDR3 protein. The table lists more than 45,000 distinct CDR3 sequences, around 12% of them singletons.

This sequence joins TRBV11-1 and TRBJ1-1; 7 nucleotides align to TRBD1. This sample comprised whole blood, obtained in connection with sensitization to the hapten diphenylcyclopropenone (DPC). The TCR sequence derives from a man between 25 and 39 years old with alopecia areata. Some clones in this sample may be carry-over from other donors' samples. The CDR3 protein is CASSLQGITEAFF. The CDR3 DNA sequence: TGTGCCAGCAGCCTACAGGGGATCACTGAAGCTTTCTTT.